A single TCR beta chain is shown here with its context. Antigen specificity is unknown. The library targeted TCRbeta and was prepared with unique molecular identifiers. One entry per CDR3 protein, called by TCRdb with MiXCR from the PCR reads. The sample lists about a million distinct CDR3 sequences; roughly 29% were seen once. The CDR3 length is 14 residues. Germline values: CDR1 MNHNS, CDR2 SASEGT. V gave up 6 bases and J gave up 8 bases, with 14 bases separating them. This sample stems from a study of T-cell reconstitution after alpha-beta-depleted transplantation in children. General observations from the study: Some patients owed their high day-60 TCRbeta diversity to surviving recipient T cells and thymic progenitors. Several hundred expanded graft clones reportedly were the source of alpha-beta T cells about two months after transplant.

The material sequenced was PBMCs, mostly from graft donor cells, taken 360 days after TCRalphabeta/CD19-depleted stem cell transplant. J is TRBJ1-6 and V is TRBV6-1, with TRBD1 as a possible D gene (6 bases). This sequence originates from a boy under two years old who had a stem cell transplant for SCID, so the T cells may come from the graft donor. DNA of the CDR3: TGTGCCAGCAGGGCAGGGGAACGGGATTCACCCCTCCACTTT. This codes for CASRAGERDSPLHF.